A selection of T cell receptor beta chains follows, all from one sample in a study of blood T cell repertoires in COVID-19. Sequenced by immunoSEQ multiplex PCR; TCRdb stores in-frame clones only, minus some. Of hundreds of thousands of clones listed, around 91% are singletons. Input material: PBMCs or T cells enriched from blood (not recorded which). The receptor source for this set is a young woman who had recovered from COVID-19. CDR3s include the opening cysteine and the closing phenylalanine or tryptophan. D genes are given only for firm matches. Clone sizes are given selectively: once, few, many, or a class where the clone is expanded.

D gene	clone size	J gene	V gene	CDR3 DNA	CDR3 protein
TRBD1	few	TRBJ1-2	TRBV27	TGTGCCAGCAGCCGGACAGGGGATGGCTACACCTTC	CASSRTGDGYTF
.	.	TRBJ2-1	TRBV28	TGTGCCAGCAGTTTGAGGTCCCCAGGGGAGGGGCAGTTCTTC	CASSLRSPGEGQFF
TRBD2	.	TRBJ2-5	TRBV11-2	TGTGCCAGCAGCTTCGGACTAGCGGGATTCCTCCAAGAGACCCAGTACTTC	CASSFGLAGFLQETQYF
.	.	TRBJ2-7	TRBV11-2	TGTGCCAGCAGCTTTGATGGACACGGATCTTACGAGCAGTACTTC	CASSFDGHGSYEQYF
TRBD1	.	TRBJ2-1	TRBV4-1	TGCGCCAGCAGCCGACAACAGGGGGCGTCCTACAATGAGCAGTTCTTC	CASSRQQGASYNEQFF
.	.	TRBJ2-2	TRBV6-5	TGTGCCAGCAGTTACTTATACACCGGGGAGCTGTTTTTT	CASSYLYTGELFF
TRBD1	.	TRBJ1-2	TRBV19	TGTGCCAGTAGTATGCGGACAGGTTTCTATGGCTACACCTTC	CASSMRTGFYGYTF
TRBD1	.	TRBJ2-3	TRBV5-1	TGCGCCAGCAGCTTGGGACAGGGGTCTAGCACAGATACGCAGTATTTT	CASSLGQGSSTDTQYF
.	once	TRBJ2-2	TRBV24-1	TGTGCCACCAGTGGGTCGGGGATGAACACCGGGGAGCTGTTTTTT	CATSGSGMNTGELFF
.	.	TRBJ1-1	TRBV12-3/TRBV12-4	TGTGCCAGCAGTTTCAGGAACACTGAAGCTTTCTTT	CASSFRNTEAFF
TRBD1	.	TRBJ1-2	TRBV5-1	TGCGCCAGCAGCCCCCAGGGGGGCCATTATGGCTACACCTTC	CASSPQGGHYGYTF
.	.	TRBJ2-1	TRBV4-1	TGCGCCAGCAGCCCCTCCGCGGAGTTGAATGAGCAGTTCTTC	CASSPSAELNEQFF
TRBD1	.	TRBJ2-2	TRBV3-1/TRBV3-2	TGTGCCAGCAGCCAAGGACAGGGGATGTACGGGGAGCTGTTTTTT	CASSQGQGMYGELFF
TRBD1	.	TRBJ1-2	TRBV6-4	TGTGCCAGCAGAAAAGACAGGGAAGGAAGTGGCTACACCTTC	CASRKDREGSGYTF